The 30 T cell receptor beta chains given below trace back to one sample, sequenced in a study of blood T cells in healthy people across ages. Sample-barcoded 5' priming and a J-beta primer mix drove a second PCR of 7 to 11 cycles. TCRdb recomputed calls from the 5' RACE reads with MiXCR, one row per CDR3 protein. The sample lists approximately 800,000 distinct CDR3 sequences, approximately 60% occurring once. What was sequenced was blood. The receptor set was obtained from a man aged 35 to 55 in good health.

The chain couples TRBV7-2 to TRBJ1-4; TRBD1 agrees at 8 bases. Germline V gene data show CDR1 as SGHTA and CDR2 as FQGNSA. V was pared by 5 bases and J by 8 bases, with 7 bases of the junction left unmatched. The CDR3 is 14 residues long. CDR3 protein: CASSPRQGREKLFF. The CDR3 region has the DNA TGTGCCAGCAGCCCTCGACAGGGGCGGGAAAAACTGTTTTTT. The full variable domain, with the rest looked up from reference TRBV7-2 and TRBJ1-4, is GAGVSQSPSNKVTEKGKDVELRCDPISGHTALYWYRQSLGQGLEFLIYFQGNSAPDKSGLPSDRFSAERTGGSVSTLTIQRTQQEDSAVYLCASSPRQGREKLFFGSGTQLSVL.

The chain links TRBV7-2 to TRBJ1-2, with 8 bases matching TRBD1. Trimming took 4 bases from V and 0 from J; bases not matched to a gene: 4. This CDR3 region has 15 residues. Germline V gene sequence: CDR1 SGHTA, CDR2 FQGNSA. The CDR3 spells CASSSTGGPNYGYTF. The DNA for the CDR3 is TGTGCCAGCAGCTCAACAGGGGGACCTAACTATGGCTACACCTTC.

V gene TRBV9 combines with J gene TRBJ1-2; TRBD1 is a possible D gene (5 bases). The CDR3 runs 15 residues. The germline gives CDR1 SGDLS, CDR2 YYNGEE. V was cut by 2 bases and J by 4 bases, with 15 bases left in between. This CDR3 reads CASSVDIRETYGYTF. The DNA of the CDR3 is TGTGCCAGCAGCGTGGATATCAGGGAAACCTATGGCTACACCTTC.

V and J are TRBV28 and TRBJ2-7, with 10 bases matching TRBD2. V was clipped by 3 bases and J by 2 bases; unmatched bases: 4. Looked up from germline, CDR1 is MDHEN and CDR2 is SYDVKM. The CDR3 length is 15 residues. The CDR3 DNA follows: TGTGCCAGCAGTTTCCTAGCGGGAGCGACCTACGAGCAGTACTTC. This gives the protein CASSFLAGATYEQYF.

The chain uses TRBV15 and TRBJ2-5; D gene ambiguous. This CDR3 has 13 amino acids. Trimming stripped 1 base from V and 3 bases from J, with 6 bases between. Germline CDR1 LNHNV, CDR2 YYDKDF (reference sequence). DNA of the CDR3: TGTGCCACCAGCAGAGTCGCGGAAGAGACCCAGTACTTC. Protein product: CATSRVAEETQYF.

The chain couples TRBV6-2 or TRBV6-3 to TRBJ2-6, with a possible D match to TRBD1 (5 bases). From germline, CDR1 is MNHEY and CDR2 SVGEGT. CDR3 length: 14 amino acids. Trimming left V 8 bases short and J 11 bases short, with 19 bases between. The CDR3 bases are TGTGCCAGCTTCGACAGCCCCTCTTACGACGTCCTGACTTTC. Amino acid sequence: CASFDSPSYDVLTF.

In this sample, this clonotype turned up a few times. The V and J genes are TRBV10-3 and TRBJ2-7, with 7 bases lining up with TRBD1. Per germline, CDR1 ENHRY and CDR2 SYGVKD. The CDR3 spans 18 residues. V dropped 6 bases and J dropped 3; count of bases not matched to a gene: 20. The CDR3 DNA is TGTGCCATCAGCGACAATCGGGCCAGGGGGACAAAAGGCTACGAGCAGTACTTC. Translation gives CAISDNRARGTKGYEQYF.

This clonotype was recorded a few times. This chain uses TRBV21-1 with TRBJ2-7; the D call TRBD2 from the table was never checked on the DNA. TRBV21-1 is deemed a pseudogene. The CDR3 runs to 19 residues. The CDR3 loop reads CASSKAPSGGAKTSYEQYF. The CDR3 nucleotides are TGTGCCAGCAGCAAAGCGCCGAGCGGGGGGGCTAAAACTAGCTACGAGCAGTACTTC.

This clonotype was detected only a few times. CDR3 nucleotides: TGTGCCAGCAGTGATGGTCCGTCTAGCGGGGGCCAAGAGACCCAGTACTTC. Its translation is CASSDGPSSGGQETQYF. V gene TRBV6-1 combines with J gene TRBJ2-5; 10 bases agree with TRBD2. The CDR3 has 17 amino acids. The V and J ends lost 3 bases and 1 base, in that order; junction bases with no gene match: 8. Germline V gene data show CDR1 as MNHNS and CDR2 as SASEGT.

This clonotype was detected only a few times. V and J are TRBV29-1 and TRBJ1-1; the D is unclear. Germline lookup yields CDR1 SQVTM and CDR2 ANQGSEA. This CDR3 spans 13 amino acids. With 7 bases removed from V and 1 base from J, the gap between germline ends came to 13 bases. DNA of the CDR3: TGCAGCGCCACGACGTCGGGGAACACTGAAGCTTTCTTT. Translating it yields CSATTSGNTEAFF. Full variable domain (outside the CDR3, taken from reference TRBV29-1 and TRBJ1-1): SAVISQKPSRDICQRGTSLTIQCQVDSQVTMMFWYRQQPGQSLTLIATANQGSEATYESGFVIDKFPISRPNLTFSTLTVSNMSPEDSSIYLCSATTSGNTEAFFGQGTRLTVV.

Only one count was recorded for this clonotype. The J gene is TRBJ2-3, the V gene TRBV29-1; D might be TRBD1 (6 bases). V lost 6 bases and J lost 9, with 19 bases in between. CDR1 is SQVTM and CDR2 is ANQGSEA in the germline V gene. There are 13 residues in the CDR3. The CDR3 reads CSVRTVLTETQYF. The CDR3 nucleotides are TGCAGCGTCCGGACAGTGTTGACGGAGACGCAGTATTTT.

The DNA for the CDR3 is TGTGCCAGCAGCGTGCTAGCGGGGGCGGAGTACAATGAGCAGTTCTTC. Protein sequence: CASSVLAGAEYNEQFF. J is TRBJ2-1 and V is TRBV9; 10 bases agree with TRBD2. Germline loops: CDR1 SGDLS, CDR2 YYNGEE. CDR3 length equals 16 residues. The J segment lost 4 bases and the V segment lost 2 bases, leaving 6 bases of the junction unmatched.

In this sample, this clonotype turned up a few times. The V gene is TRBV6-2 or TRBV6-3, the J gene TRBJ1-2, with unresolved D. V lost 6 bases and J 4 bases, leaving 15 bases between the germline ends. Germline V CDR1 and CDR2: MNHEY, SVGEGT. The CDR3 is 14 residues long. The CDR3 coding sequence is TGTGCCAGCAGGGCCACGGCCGCCGTCTATGGCTACACCTTC. Translation: CASRATAAVYGYTF.

This chain joins TRBV7-6 and TRBJ2-7; 9 bases map to TRBD2. TRBJ2-5 matches the DNA end more closely, so the J call is doubtful. Per the germline V gene, CDR1 is SGHVS and CDR2 is FNYEAQ. CDR3 length: 20 amino acids. For the CDR3, the DNA is TGTGCCAGCAGCTCCCAAAGATTCCCTCGGAGACTAGCGGTTCAAGAGACCCAGTACTTC. Residues: CASSSQRFPRRLAVQETQYF.

The chain uses TRBV4-3 and TRBJ2-3; D not resolved. With 2 bases removed from V and 5 bases from J, the gap between germline ends came to 5 bases. This CDR3 spans 12 amino acids. The germline V gene encodes CDR1 LGHNA and CDR2 YSLEER. In DNA form, the CDR3 reads TGCGCCAGCAGCCAAACCGAAGATACGCAGTATTTT. Translation gives CASSQTEDTQYF.

This clonotype showed up many times. The CDR3 loop reads CASSLSRTWGEQYF. CDR3 bases: TGTGCCAGCAGTTTATCAAGGACGTGGGGCGAGCAGTACTTC. The rearrangement joins TRBV28 to TRBJ2-7, with D hard to call. CDR3 length: 14 amino acids. The germline gives CDR1 MDHEN, CDR2 SYDVKM. With 1 base removed from V and 6 bases from J, the gap between germline ends came to 13 bases.

The chain couples TRBV27 to TRBJ1-5; 8 positions match TRBD1. Germline values: CDR1 MNHEY, CDR2 SMNVEV (reference sequence). The CDR3 spans 14 residues. The V segment lost 6 bases and the J segment 5 bases; nucleotides outside the gene matches: 6. The CDR3 DNA is TGTGCCAGCAGAGATGGGACAGGTTATCAGCCCCAGCATTTT. Translated: CASRDGTGYQPQHF.

This clonotype was recorded only once. CDR3 coding DNA: TGTGCCAGCAGCCAAGAAACAGGGAGTAGCTATGGCTACACCTTC. Amino acid sequence: CASSQETGSSYGYTF. The chain joins TRBV4-2 to TRBJ1-2; D possibly corresponds to TRBD1 (6 bases). Germline CDR1 reads LGHNA; CDR2 reads YNFKEQ. The V end was cut by 0 bases, the J end by 4 bases, with 12 bases between. The CDR3 consists of 15 residues.

The V call is TRBV30, the J call TRBJ1-5; TRBD1 matches at 8 bases. The V gene's germline CDR1 is GTSNPN and CDR2 SVGIG (reference sequence). V shed 1 base and J 7 bases; nucleotides not matched to a gene: 6. The CDR3 has 14 amino acids. The CDR3 protein is CAWSAGQGEQPQHF. The CDR3 DNA follows: TGTGCCTGGAGTGCCGGACAGGGAGAACAGCCCCAGCATTTT.

This clonotype was picked up one time. V gene TRBV5-5 combines with J gene TRBJ1-1; D possibly corresponds to TRBD1 (6 bases). There are 16 residues in the CDR3. Trimming removed 0 bases at V and 1 base at J, with 13 bases between. CDR1 SGHKS and CDR2 YYEKEE come from the germline V gene (reference sequence). The CDR3 sequence: CASSLEHRVRNTEAFF. The CDR3, as DNA: TGTGCCAGCAGCTTGGAACACAGGGTTAGGAACACTGAAGCTTTCTTT.

The chain joins TRBV30 to TRBJ2-3; D gene uncertain. CDR1 GTSNPN and CDR2 SVGIG come from the germline V gene (reference sequence). The CDR3 has 13 amino acids. The V end was cut by 4 bases, the J end by 0 bases, with 8 bases between. The CDR3 bases are TGTGCCTGGATGCAGGCTAGCACAGATACGCAGTATTTT. This sequence encodes CAWMQASTDTQYF.

This chain uses TRBV7-9 with TRBJ2-5; 8 bases fit TRBD2. The V segment lost 1 base and the J segment 5 bases; nucleotides outside the gene matches: 6. Germline CDR1 reads SEHNR; CDR2 reads FQNEAQ (reference sequence). The CDR3 extends over 15 amino acids. CDR3 sequence reads: CASSLGLATRETQYF. The CDR3 region has the DNA TGTGCCAGCAGCTTAGGACTAGCGACACGCGAGACCCAGTACTTC.

V and J are TRBV7-3 and TRBJ2-1; maybe TRBD2 (5 bases). CDR1 and CDR2 (germline): SGHTA, FQGTGA. Trimming removed 5 bases from V and 3 bases from J, with 11 bases in between. CDR3 length: 14 amino acids. CDR3 bases: TGTGCCAGCAGCAAAGGACTGCGCTACAATGAGCAGTTCTTC. This encodes CASSKGLRYNEQFF.

The chain is built from TRBV7-9 and TRBJ2-1, with 11 positions matching TRBD2. The CDR3 runs to 16 residues. Germline-derived CDR1 and CDR2 are SEHNR and FQNEAQ (reference sequence). Losses at the gene ends were 5 bases for V and 4 bases for J; bases not matched to a gene: 7. This chain's CDR3 is CASSSRGLAAYNEQFF. CDR3 DNA: TGTGCCAGCAGCAGCCGGGGACTAGCGGCTTACAATGAGCAGTTCTTC.

The CDR3 here is CASSFGQVRGGIQYF. The CDR3 bases are TGTGCCAGCAGCTTTGGACAGGTGCGTGGGGGCATTCAGTACTTC. The chain couples TRBV5-6 to TRBJ2-4; 7 bases match TRBD1. The CDR3 covers 15 residues. Trimming cost V 2 bases and J 9 bases; bases outside gene matches: 11. Per the germline V gene, CDR1 is SGHDT and CDR2 is YYEEEE.

The chain is built from TRBV5-1 and TRBJ2-3; possible D gene TRBD2, 6 bases. The CDR3 runs to 15 residues. Germline V gives CDR1 SGHRS, CDR2 YFSETQ. Trimming cost V 9 bases and J 0 bases, with 17 bases left between them. The CDR3 region has the DNA TGCGCCACCTCTCCGGGCGGGGATAGCACAGATACGCAGTATTTT. Its translation: CATSPGGDSTDTQYF.

V and J are TRBV7-2 and TRBJ2-1, with D perhaps matching TRBD1 (5 bases). The CDR3 is made up of 12 amino acids. CDR1 is SGHTA and CDR2 is FQGNSA in the germline V gene. V lost 7 bases, J lost 6 bases, and 10 bases lay in between. The CDR3 DNA is TGTGCCAGCACACGTCAGGGCAATGAGCAGTTCTTC. Its translation is CASTRQGNEQFF.

The chain joins TRBV7-2 to TRBJ2-1, with 15 positions matching TRBD2. Germline assignment: CDR1 SGHTA and CDR2 FQGNSA. Trimming removed 5 bases from V and 15 bases from J; junction bases left unmatched: 5. The CDR3 extends over 13 amino acids. The CDR3 is CASSLGLAGGPFF. CDR3 DNA: TGTGCCAGCAGCCTGGGACTAGCGGGAGGACCGTTCTTC.

The table lists this clonotype with a few counts. The V and J genes are TRBV29-1 and TRBJ2-1; 7 bases agree with TRBD2. The CDR3 is 16 residues long. CDR1 and CDR2 from the germline V gene are SQVTM and ANQGSEA. V was pared by 4 bases and J by 8 bases, with 17 bases of the junction left unmatched. The CDR3 region is CSVVLTGTKKGDEQFF. CDR3 nucleotides: TGCAGCGTTGTTTTGACCGGGACTAAAAAAGGCGATGAGCAGTTCTTC.

In this sample, this clonotype turned up once. The chain couples TRBV12-5 to TRBJ2-6, with D unclear. The V gene lost 5 bases and the J gene lost 0 bases, with 20 bases spanning the gap. The V gene's germline CDR1 is LGHNT and CDR2 FRNRAP. CDR3 length equals 19 residues. This chain's CDR3 is CASGPWLQPPFSGANVLTF. CDR3 DNA: TGTGCTAGTGGTCCTTGGTTACAGCCCCCATTCTCTGGGGCCAACGTCCTGACTTTC.